The 8 T cell receptor beta chains reported below all come from one sample, sequenced in a study of long-term antiretroviral therapy in people with HIV (dated by TCRdb to 2022 to 2024). Sequencing of the TRB variable region was done with the immunoSEQ hsTCRB v3.0 assay at survey level resolution. This immuneACCESS table, as held by TCRdb, lists in-frame sequences with V and J called but not all clones. Of the missing ones, under half trace to an unresolved V gene in checked studies; the others have no known cause. Recorded for this sample are roughly 30,000 clones; just under 90% of them occurred a single time. The ten largest account for 8.3% of the sample. Sequenced material: unsorted PBMCs, taken 3.2 years before starting antiretroviral therapy. The source of these receptors is a man aged 45-65 years with HIV.

V gene TRBV5-4 combines with J gene TRBJ2-3, with 8 positions matching TRBD2. This CDR3 contains 15 residues. From germline, CDR1 is SGHNT and CDR2 YYREEE (reference sequence). V gave up 1 base and J gave up 3 bases; unmatched junction bases: 4. The CDR3 loop is CASSLWAGGTDTQYF. In DNA form, the CDR3 reads TGTGCCAGCAGCTTGTGGGCGGGAGGAACAGATACGCAGTATTTT.

The rearrangement links TRBV10-2 to TRBJ2-7, with TRBD2 as a possible D gene (5 bases). Per the germline V gene, CDR1 is WSHSY and CDR2 is SAAADI. V was trimmed by 1 base and J by 3 bases, leaving 16 bases between them. The CDR3 length is 16 residues. CDR3 nucleotide sequence: TGCGCCAGCAGTGAGTACGCGTGGCTAGCAGGCTACGAGCAGTACTTC. Protein product: CASSEYAWLAGYEQYF.

The chain couples TRBV10-1 to TRBJ2-5; tentatively, D is TRBD1 (5 bases). Germline V gene sequence: CDR1 WNHNN, CDR2 SYGVQD (reference sequence). Deletions cut 0 bases from V and 2 bases from J, with 13 bases between. The CDR3 is 16 residues long. CDR3 loop: CASSESSAGKQETQYF. The CDR3 DNA follows: TGCGCCAGCAGTGAGTCGTCGGCAGGGAAACAAGAGACCCAGTACTTC.

The chain couples TRBV7-9 to TRBJ2-1, with D perhaps TRBD2 (5 bases). The CDR3 runs to 15 residues. Per germline, CDR1 SEHNR and CDR2 FQNEAQ (reference sequence). Trimming pared 4 bases from V and 0 bases from J, leaving 10 bases between. CDR3 in amino acids: CASSSQGSSYNEQFF. For the CDR3, the DNA is TGTGCCAGCAGCTCACAAGGGAGCTCCTACAATGAGCAGTTCTTC.

This chain connects TRBV21-1 to TRBJ2-7. TRBV21-1 is tagged as a pseudogene. The CDR3 runs 14 residues. The CDR3 sequence: CASTLGPVPYEQYF. In nucleotides, the CDR3 is TGTGCCAGCACCCTTGGACCGGTACCCTACGAGCAGTACTTC.

The gene calls are TRBV7-2 and TRBJ2-7; D remains ambiguous. This CDR3 has 15 amino acids. The V and J ends lost 4 bases and 4 bases respectively, with 17 bases between them. CDR1 is SGHTA and CDR2 is FQGNSA in the germline V gene. The CDR3 loop is CASSSDPLRYYEQYF. The DNA for the CDR3 is TGTGCCAGCAGCTCAGACCCCCTAAGGTATTACGAGCAGTACTTC.

This chain joins TRBV6-4 and TRBJ1-5; a possible D gene is TRBD1 (5 bases). The ends were cut back, 3 bases at V and 13 bases at J, with 7 bases in the middle. The CDR3 length is 10 residues. The germline V gene has CDR1 MRHNA and CDR2 SNTAGT. Here the CDR3 DNA reads TGTGCCAGCAGTGATTGGGGGCAGCATTTT. Translating it yields CASSDWGQHF.

The chain is built from TRBV19 and TRBJ2-5; 7 positions match TRBD2. J was trimmed by 5 bases and V by 1 base; bases with no gene match: 13. This CDR3 is built from 17 residues. Looked up from germline, CDR1 is LNHDA and CDR2 is SQIVND (reference sequence). The CDR3 loop is CASSIVVDGGSSETQYF. The CDR3 bases are TGTGCCAGTAGTATAGTTGTGGATGGCGGGAGTTCGGAGACCCAGTACTTC. The variable domain in full, completed from reference TRBV19 and TRBJ2-5, reads DGGITQSPKYLFRKEGQNVTLSCEQNLNHDAMYWYRQDPGQGLRLIYYSQIVNDFQKGDIAEGYSVSREKKESFPLTVTSAQKNPTAFYLCASSIVVDGGSSETQYFGPGTRLLVL.